This T cell receptor beta chain was recovered during a study of blood T cell repertoires in COVID-19. Study-level information: Donors in the United States, Italy and Spain gave samples during acute or convalescent COVID-19. PBMCs, B-cell-depleted T cells, or T cells provided the cDNA or gDNA that made up the material.

Trimming took 5 bases from V and 9 from J, leaving 17 bases between them. The CDR3 runs 14 residues. Per germline, CDR1 LNHNV and CDR2 YYDKDF (reference sequence). This clone has only one observation. Those enrolled in Seattle joined during active infection and were followed longitudinally afterward. Source study methods: Reference gene primer amplification gave estimated nucleated cell counts. The method was immunoSEQ multiplex PCR; TCRdb's version includes in-frame clones alone and lacks a portion of them. That table is the source of V, J and clone size, and D and trimming were worked out from the DNA. The data contain around 270,000 clones, approximately 86% of them singletons.

This clonotype was obtained from an older woman with COVID-19, enrolled during active disease. Sequenced: peripheral blood. The chain employs TRBV15 and TRBJ2-1, with D maybe TRBD2 (6 bases). The DNA for the CDR3 is TGTGCCACCAGCGCCCGAACGGGGGTAGGTGAGCAGTTCTTC. This encodes CATSARTGVGEQFF.